Listed below are T cell receptor beta chains from one sample, sequenced in a study of cytomegalovirus exposure and HLA in healthy donors. Data came from immunoSEQ multiplex PCR; TCRdb stores just in-frame clones and leaves some out. The sample consists of around 95,000 clones, 74% of them appearing once. The sample consisted of PBMCs. The receptors come from a male donor in good health and CMV-seronegative. Each CDR3 is given with its conserved first and last residue. The order of the fields is V gene, clone size, D gene, J gene, CDR3 DNA, CDR3 protein. The D gene is left open where the match is weak. Expanded clones get a size class; other rows say once, few or many, or leave the size out.

>TRBV15|.|.|TRBJ2-7
TGTGCCACCAGCAGAGGTGGCCGCCCTTACGAGCAGTACTTC
CATSRGGRPYEQYF
>TRBV28|.|TRBD2|TRBJ2-1
TGTGCCAGCAGTTCGGCTAGCGGGAGAAATGAGCAGTTCTTC
CASSSASGRNEQFF
>TRBV28|.|.|TRBJ1-2
TGTGCCAGCAGGTTACAGGTTGCTAACTATGGCTACACCTTC
CASRLQVANYGYTF
>TRBV28|.|TRBD2|TRBJ2-7
TGTGCCAGTTATGGGACTAGCGGGAGCCATTGGACCTACGAGCAGTACTTC
CASYGTSGSHWTYEQYF
>TRBV5-1|few|TRBD2|TRBJ2-3
TGCGCCAGCACTCTAGCGGGAGTTTTAGATACGCAGTATTTT
CASTLAGVLDTQYF
>TRBV27|.|.|TRBJ1-2
TGTGCCAGCAGTCCTACCCTAGACAGGATGTATGGCTACACCTTC
CASSPTLDRMYGYTF
>TRBV19|.|.|TRBJ1-5
TGTGCCAGTAGTGGGGGGAAGACAGCTAGCAATCAGCCCCAGCATTTT
CASSGGKTASNQPQHF
>TRBV25-1|.|.|TRBJ2-7
TGTGCCAGCAGTGAGGAGGACTATCTGGGCGAGCAGTACTTC
CASSEEDYLGEQYF
>TRBV9|.|.|TRBJ2-5
TGTGCCAGCACCTATCGAGGGACTGAGAGAGAGACCCAGTACTTC
CASTYRGTERETQYF
>TRBV5-1|.|.|TRBJ2-1
TGCGCCAGCAGCTTCGCTAAGCATGAGCAGTTCTTC
CASSFAKHEQFF
>TRBV28|.|TRBD1|TRBJ2-2
TGTGCCAGCAGTCCACCGGGACAGGGTACCCTGAGGGAGCTGTTTTTT
CASSPPGQGTLRELFF
>TRBV19|.|.|TRBJ2-7
TGTGCCAGTAGTATAGTTGGAGGTGGAGCCTACGAGCAGTACTTC
CASSIVGGGAYEQYF
>TRBV6-6|.|.|TRBJ2-1
TGTGCCAGCAGTTACTCGGAGCACTACAATGAGCAGTTCTTC
CASSYSEHYNEQFF
>TRBV9|.|.|TRBJ1-1
TGTGCCAGCAGCGCAGGACTCAGAAACACTGAAGCTTTCTTT
CASSAGLRNTEAFF
>TRBV28|.|TRBD1|TRBJ1-2
TGTGCCAGCAGTTCCGGGACAGGGGGCTTAAACTATGGCTACACCTTC
CASSSGTGGLNYGYTF
>TRBV15|once|TRBD2|TRBJ2-1
TGTGCCACCAGCAGACCGCAATGGGACTACTACAATGAGCAGTTCTTC
CATSRPQWDYYNEQFF
>TRBV5-1|.|TRBD1|TRBJ2-7
TGCGCCAGCAGCAGACTCAAACAGGGGTCGGCTGAGGAGCAGTACTTC
CASSRLKQGSAEEQYF
>TRBV7-2|.|.|TRBJ1-5
TGTGCCAGCAGCTTAGTTGGCGGAGGGGGGGGCAATCAGCCCCAGCATTTT
CASSLVGGGGGNQPQHF
>TRBV6-4|once|TRBD2|TRBJ2-3
TGTGCCAGCATTATCGGCCAGCGGGAGGACTCGAGCACAGATACGCAGTATTTT
CASIIGQREDSSTDTQYF
>TRBV15|.|TRBD1|TRBJ1-1
TGTGCCACCAGCAGAGGGGACAGGTCGAACACTGAAGCTTTCTTT
CATSRGDRSNTEAFF
>TRBV10-3|.|TRBD1|TRBJ1-1
TGTGCCATCAGGGGACAGGGGGCTACTAGAGGGGGCATGGCTGAAGCTTTCTTT
CAIRGQGATRGGMAEAFF
>TRBV7-9|.|.|TRBJ1-2
TGTGCCAGCAGCTTAGAGGAAGCAGGCGTGTCGGGCTACACCTTC
CASSLEEAGVSGYTF
>TRBV28|.|.|TRBJ2-6
TGTGCCAGCAGTTCTGGCGGCACCCTCTTCTCTGGGGCCAACGTCCTGACTTTC
CASSSGGTLFSGANVLTF
>TRBV4-1|.|.|TRBJ1-4
TGCGCCAGCAGCCAGTCCCGGAGGAGGTTGGATAATGAAAAACTGTTTTTT
CASSQSRRRLDNEKLFF
>TRBV28|.|TRBD2|TRBJ2-1
TGTGCCAGCAGTATCCCCCTTACTAGCGGTACCTACAATGAGCAGTTCTTC
CASSIPLTSGTYNEQFF
>TRBV9|.|TRBD2|TRBJ2-3
TGTGCCAGCAGCCCCCTGGGACTAGCGGAGATTACAGATACGCAGTATTTT
CASSPLGLAEITDTQYF
>TRBV29-1|.|.|TRBJ1-4
TGCAGCGTTGGGGCAGGGGTGGCTGAAAAACTGTTTTTT
CSVGAGVAEKLFF
>TRBV28|few|.|TRBJ1-1
TGTGCCAGCAGTTTACAGGGTTTAACTGAAGCTTTCTTT
CASSLQGLTEAFF
>TRBV19|.|TRBD1|TRBJ1-1
TGTGCCAGCGTGGACAGGGTGAACACTGAAGCTTTCTTT
CASVDRVNTEAFF
>TRBV4-2|.|TRBD2|TRBJ2-7
TGTGCCAGCAGCCAAGATCTCAGCGGGAGCCCCTACGAGCAGTACTTC
CASSQDLSGSPYEQYF
>TRBV5-1|once|.|TRBJ1-2
TGCGCCAGCAGCTTGGGCGGGTACGAGGGCTACACCTTC
CASSLGGYEGYTF
>TRBV5-1|.|.|TRBJ2-2
TGCGCCAGCAGCCTAGGGGACTGGCCTTCCGGGGAGCTGTTTTTT
CASSLGDWPSGELFF
>TRBV30|.|.|TRBJ2-5
TGTGCCTGGAAAAGACAGACCTTCCAAGAGACCCAGTACTTC
CAWKRQTFQETQYF
>TRBV6-5|.|TRBD1|TRBJ2-1
TGTGCCAGCAGTTCTACAGGGGGCTCCTACAATGAGCAGTTCTTC
CASSSTGGSYNEQFF
>TRBV19|few|.|TRBJ1-1
TGTGCCAGTAGTTATGGACACTTGAACACTGAAGCTTTCTTT
CASSYGHLNTEAFF
>TRBV27|.|TRBD2|TRBJ2-7
TGTGCCAGCAGTGCTAGCGGCAACTCCTACGAGCAGTACTTC
CASSASGNSYEQYF
>TRBV19|.|.|TRBJ2-1
TGTGCCAGTAGTATGTACACGTCCAATGAGCAGTTCTTC
CASSMYTSNEQFF
>TRBV20-1|.|.|TRBJ1-2
TGCAGTGCTAGAGAGAGGGGCTACACCTTC
CSARERGYTF
>TRBV28|few|TRBD2|TRBJ2-7
TGTGCCAGCAGTTTCGAATTCGGCGTGGAGGGCAGCGGGAGATATAACGAGCAGTACTTC
CASSFEFGVEGSGRYNEQYF
>TRBV11-1|.|TRBD1|TRBJ2-5
TGTGCCAGCAGCTTCCTGGGACAGGGGGAGACCCAGTACTTC
CASSFLGQGETQYF
>TRBV4-1|.|.|TRBJ2-5
TGCGCCAGCAGCCAAGCCCGGCTCGGGGAGACCCAGTACTTC
CASSQARLGETQYF
>TRBV28|once|TRBD1|TRBJ1-2
TGTGCCAGCAGTTCAGTCGGGACAGGGGCGGGTGGCTACACCTTC
CASSSVGTGAGGYTF
>TRBV4-2|few|TRBD2|TRBJ2-7
TGTGCCAGCAGCCAAGCGACTAGCGGGGGATCCTACGAGCAGTACTTC
CASSQATSGGSYEQYF
>TRBV28|.|.|TRBJ1-1
TGTGCCAGCAGTTTCCCCAGGAACACTGAAGCTTTCTTT
CASSFPRNTEAFF
>TRBV5-1|.|.|TRBJ2-2
TGCGCCAGCAGCCCGGCCGAGGCTTCCGGGGAGCTGTTTTTT
CASSPAEASGELFF
>TRBV4-3|once|.|TRBJ2-2
TGCGCCAGCAGCCCCGGGAGAGCGGGTAGCACCGGGGAGCTGTTTTTT
CASSPGRAGSTGELFF
>TRBV7-3|.|TRBD1|TRBJ2-7
TGTGCCAGCAGCATTGGGACAGGGACGAATATATACGAGCAGTACTTC
CASSIGTGTNIYEQYF
>TRBV2|few|TRBD2|TRBJ2-5
TGTGCCAGCACCGATGGACTAGCAGACCAAGAGACCCAGTACTTC
CASTDGLADQETQYF
>TRBV9|.|TRBD1|TRBJ1-4
TGTGCCAGCAGCTCGGGACAGTCTGTCGGAAAACTGTTTTTT
CASSSGQSVGKLFF
>TRBV6-5|few|.|TRBJ2-1
TGTGCCAGCAGTTACTCAGCTAAACGGTTCTTC
CASSYSAKRFF
>TRBV6-5|few|TRBD2|TRBJ2-7
TGTGCCAGCAGCCTTAGCGGGAGGTACGAGCAGTACTTC
CASSLSGRYEQYF
>TRBV18|.|.|TRBJ2-7
TGTGCCAGCTCACCAACGGGTCTTGGCGAGCAGTACTTC
CASSPTGLGEQYF
>TRBV6-5|.|.|TRBJ1-5
TGTGCCAGCAGTTACTCTCCCGGTTTTCAGCCCCAGCATTTT
CASSYSPGFQPQHF
>TRBV19|.|.|TRBJ2-3
TGTGCCAGTAGTATGAGAGATACGCAGTATTTT
CASSMRDTQYF
>TRBV5-1|once|.|TRBJ2-7
TGCGCCAGCAGCTCAGCTAGTGCGTACTACGAGCAGTACTTC
CASSSASAYYEQYF
>TRBV29-1|.|.|TRBJ2-7
TGCAGCGTTCTACGACACTACGAGCAGTACTTC
CSVLRHYEQYF
>TRBV7-9|once|.|TRBJ1-5
TGTGCCAGCAGTTCAGGGGTTCAGCCCCAGCATTTT
CASSSGVQPQHF
>TRBV28|once|TRBD1|TRBJ2-2
TGTGCCAGCAGACCCGACAGGGTTGGCACCGGGGAGCTGTTTTTT
CASRPDRVGTGELFF
>TRBV4-3|.|TRBD1|TRBJ1-2
TGCGCCAGCAGCCAGCTCGGACAGGGAGATGGCTACACCTTC
CASSQLGQGDGYTF